This TCR beta chain stems from a study of blood T cell repertoires in COVID-19. Clones were read by immunoSEQ multiplex PCR, and TCRdb kept only the in-frame ones, dropping some. The repertoire holds 150,000 to 180,000 clones, around 85% seen once, with approximately 0.6% in the top ten. The CDR3 has 12 amino acids. Per the germline V gene, CDR1 is PRHDT and CDR2 is FYEKMQ (reference sequence). V gave up 2 bases and J gave up 3 bases, with 2 bases separating them. Recruited during active infection, patients (from Seattle) were subsequently followed longitudinally. Source material: peripheral blood. This TCR came from a man aged 60 to 75 with COVID-19, enrolled during active disease. The chain carries TRBV13 and TRBJ1-5; D is unclear. The CDR3 DNA is TGTGCCAGCAGCTTATACAATCAGCCCCAGCATTTT. Translation: CASSLYNQPQHF.